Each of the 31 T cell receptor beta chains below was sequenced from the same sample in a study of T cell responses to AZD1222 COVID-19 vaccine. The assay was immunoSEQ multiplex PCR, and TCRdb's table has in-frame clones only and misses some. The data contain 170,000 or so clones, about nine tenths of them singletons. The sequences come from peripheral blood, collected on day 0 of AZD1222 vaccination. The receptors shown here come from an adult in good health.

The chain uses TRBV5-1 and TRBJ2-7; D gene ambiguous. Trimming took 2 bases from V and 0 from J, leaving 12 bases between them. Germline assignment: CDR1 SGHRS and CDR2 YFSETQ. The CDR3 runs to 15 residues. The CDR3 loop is CASSLGRQSSYEQYF. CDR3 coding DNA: TGCGCCAGCAGCTTAGGGCGGCAGAGCTCCTACGAGCAGTACTTC.

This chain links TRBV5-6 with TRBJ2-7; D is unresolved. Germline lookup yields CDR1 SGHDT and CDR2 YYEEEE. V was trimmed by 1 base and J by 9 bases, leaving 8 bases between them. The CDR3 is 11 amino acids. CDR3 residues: CASSLSDRQYF. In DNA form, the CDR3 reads TGTGCCAGCAGCTTGTCGGACCGGCAGTACTTC.

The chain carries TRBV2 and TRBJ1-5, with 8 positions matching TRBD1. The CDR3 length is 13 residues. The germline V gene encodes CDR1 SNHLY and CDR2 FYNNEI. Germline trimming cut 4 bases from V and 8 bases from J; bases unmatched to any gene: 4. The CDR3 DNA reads TGTGCCAGCAGTGGGACAGGGCATGAGCCCCAGCATTTT. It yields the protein CASSGTGHEPQHF.

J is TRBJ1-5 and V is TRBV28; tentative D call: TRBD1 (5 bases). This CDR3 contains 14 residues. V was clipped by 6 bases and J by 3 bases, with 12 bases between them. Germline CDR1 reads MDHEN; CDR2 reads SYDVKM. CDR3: CASSRRQYNQPQHF. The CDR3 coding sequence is TGTGCCAGCAGCCGTAGACAGTACAATCAGCCCCAGCATTTT.

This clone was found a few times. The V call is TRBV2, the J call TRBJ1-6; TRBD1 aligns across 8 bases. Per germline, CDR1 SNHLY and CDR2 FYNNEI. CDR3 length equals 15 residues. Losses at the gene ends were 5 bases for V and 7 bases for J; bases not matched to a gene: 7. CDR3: CASSLRDRKNSPLHF. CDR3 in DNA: TGTGCCAGCAGTCTCCGGGACAGGAAGAATTCACCCCTCCACTTT.

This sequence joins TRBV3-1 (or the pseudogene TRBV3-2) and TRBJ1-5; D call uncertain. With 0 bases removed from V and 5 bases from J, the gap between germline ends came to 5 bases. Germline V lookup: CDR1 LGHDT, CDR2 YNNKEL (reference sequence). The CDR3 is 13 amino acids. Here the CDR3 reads CASSQESDQPQHF. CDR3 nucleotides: TGTGCCAGCAGCCAAGAGAGTGATCAGCCCCAGCATTTT.

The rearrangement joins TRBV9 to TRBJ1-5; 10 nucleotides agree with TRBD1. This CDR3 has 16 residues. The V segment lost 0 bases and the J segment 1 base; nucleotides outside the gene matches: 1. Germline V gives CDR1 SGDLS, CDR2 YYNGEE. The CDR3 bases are TGTGCCAGCAGCGTAGGGACAGGGGGGAGCAATCAGCCCCAGCATTTT. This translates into CASSVGTGGSNQPQHF.

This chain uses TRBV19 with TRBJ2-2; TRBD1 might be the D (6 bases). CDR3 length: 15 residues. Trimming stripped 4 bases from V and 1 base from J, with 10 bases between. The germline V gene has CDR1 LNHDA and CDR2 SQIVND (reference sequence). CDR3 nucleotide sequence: TGTGCCAGTAGTAGAGCCAGGGGGAACACCGGGGAGCTGTTTTTT. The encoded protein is CASSRARGNTGELFF. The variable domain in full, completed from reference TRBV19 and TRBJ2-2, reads DGGITQSPKYLFRKEGQNVTLSCEQNLNHDAMYWYRQDPGQGLRLIYYSQIVNDFQKGDIAEGYSVSREKKESFPLTVTSAQKNPTAFYLCASSRARGNTGELFFGEGSRLTVL.

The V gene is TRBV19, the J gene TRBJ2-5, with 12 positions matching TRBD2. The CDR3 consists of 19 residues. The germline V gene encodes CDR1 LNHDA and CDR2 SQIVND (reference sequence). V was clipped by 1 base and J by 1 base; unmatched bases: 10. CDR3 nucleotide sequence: TGTGCCAGTAGTATAGGGTCCCTAGCGGGAGGGGTGGGCCAAGAGACCCAGTACTTC. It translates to CASSIGSLAGGVGQETQYF.

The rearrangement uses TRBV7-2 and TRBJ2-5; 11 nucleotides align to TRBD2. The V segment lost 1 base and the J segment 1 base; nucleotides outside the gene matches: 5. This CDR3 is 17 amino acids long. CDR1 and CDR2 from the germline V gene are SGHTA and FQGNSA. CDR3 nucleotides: TGTGCCAGCAGCTTAGTGCCTAGCGGGAGGCCCCAAGAGACCCAGTACTTC. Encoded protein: CASSLVPSGRPQETQYF.

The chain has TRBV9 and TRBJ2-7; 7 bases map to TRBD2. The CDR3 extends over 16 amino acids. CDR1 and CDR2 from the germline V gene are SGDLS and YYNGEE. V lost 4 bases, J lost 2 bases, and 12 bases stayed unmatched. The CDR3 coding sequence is TGTGCCAGCAGCCCCCGCCAGGCTAGCGGTACCTACGAGCAGTACTTC. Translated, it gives CASSPRQASGTYEQYF. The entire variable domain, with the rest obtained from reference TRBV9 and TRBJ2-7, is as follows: DSGVTQTPKHLITATGQRVTLRCSPRSGDLSVYWYQQSLDQGLQFLIQYYNGEERAKGNILERFSAQQFPDLHSELNLSSLELGDSALYFCASSPRQASGTYEQYFGPGTRLTVT.

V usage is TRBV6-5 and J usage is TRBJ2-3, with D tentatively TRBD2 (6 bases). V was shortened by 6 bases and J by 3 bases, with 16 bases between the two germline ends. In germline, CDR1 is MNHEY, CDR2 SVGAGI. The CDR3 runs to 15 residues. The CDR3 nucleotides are TGTGCCAGCAGCGGGAGTAGTAGTTTGACAGATACGCAGTATTTT. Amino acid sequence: CASSGSSSLTDTQYF.

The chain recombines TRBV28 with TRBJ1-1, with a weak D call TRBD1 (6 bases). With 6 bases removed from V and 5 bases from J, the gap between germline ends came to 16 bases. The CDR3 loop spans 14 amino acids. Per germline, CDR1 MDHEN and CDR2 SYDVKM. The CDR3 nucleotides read TGTGCCAGCAGATTAACAGGGACGCAGACTGAAGCTTTCTTT. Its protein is CASRLTGTQTEAFF.

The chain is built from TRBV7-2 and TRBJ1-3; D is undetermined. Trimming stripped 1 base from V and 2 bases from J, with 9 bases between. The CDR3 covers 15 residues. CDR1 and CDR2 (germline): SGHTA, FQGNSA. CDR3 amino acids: CASSLGPSPGNTIYF. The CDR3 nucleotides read TGTGCCAGCAGCTTAGGGCCAAGCCCTGGAAACACCATATATTTT.

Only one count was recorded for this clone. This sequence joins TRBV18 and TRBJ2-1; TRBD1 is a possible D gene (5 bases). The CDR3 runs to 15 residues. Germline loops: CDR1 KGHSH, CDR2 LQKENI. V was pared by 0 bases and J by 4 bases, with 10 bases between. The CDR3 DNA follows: TGTGCCAGCTCACCACCGCTCACAGGTTACAATGAGCAGTTCTTC. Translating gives CASSPPLTGYNEQFF.

CDR3 sequence reads: CASTTEYSNQPQHF. DNA of the CDR3: TGTGCCAGCACGACAGAATATAGCAATCAGCCCCAGCATTTT. The gene calls are TRBV6-5 and TRBJ1-5; D might be TRBD1 (5 bases). This CDR3 spans 14 amino acids. Between the trimmed V and J ends, which lost 7 bases and 0 bases, there was a span of 10 bases. The germline gives CDR1 MNHEY, CDR2 SVGAGI.

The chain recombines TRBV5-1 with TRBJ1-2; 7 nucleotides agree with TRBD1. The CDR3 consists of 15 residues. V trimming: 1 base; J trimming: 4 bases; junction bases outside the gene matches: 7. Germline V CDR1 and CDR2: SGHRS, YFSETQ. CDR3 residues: CASSLIRAGGYGYTF. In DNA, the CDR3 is TGCGCCAGCAGCTTGATCCGGGCAGGGGGCTATGGCTACACCTTC.

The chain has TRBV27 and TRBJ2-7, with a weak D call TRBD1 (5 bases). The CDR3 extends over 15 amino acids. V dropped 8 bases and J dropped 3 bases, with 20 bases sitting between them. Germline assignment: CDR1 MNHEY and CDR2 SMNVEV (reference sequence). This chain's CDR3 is CASSLRAAEDYEQYF. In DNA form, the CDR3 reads TGTGCCAGCTCCCTCAGGGCAGCCGAAGACTACGAGCAGTACTTC.

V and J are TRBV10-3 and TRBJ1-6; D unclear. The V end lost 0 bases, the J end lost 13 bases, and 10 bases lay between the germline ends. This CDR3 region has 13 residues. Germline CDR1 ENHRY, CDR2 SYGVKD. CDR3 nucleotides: TGTGCCATCAGTGAGTCTGACGGACGGCCCCTCCACTTT. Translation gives CAISESDGRPLHF.

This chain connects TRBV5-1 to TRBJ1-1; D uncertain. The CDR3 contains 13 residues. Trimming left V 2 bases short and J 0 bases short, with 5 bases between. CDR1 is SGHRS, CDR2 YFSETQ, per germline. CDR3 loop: CASSFAVNTEAFF. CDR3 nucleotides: TGCGCCAGCAGCTTCGCAGTGAACACTGAAGCTTTCTTT.

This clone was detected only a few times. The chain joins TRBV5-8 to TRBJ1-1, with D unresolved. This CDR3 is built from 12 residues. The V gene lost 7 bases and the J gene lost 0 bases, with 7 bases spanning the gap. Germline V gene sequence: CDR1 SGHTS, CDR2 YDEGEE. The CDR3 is CASAPLNTEAFF. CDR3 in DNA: TGTGCCAGCGCCCCTCTGAACACTGAAGCTTTCTTT.

In nucleotides, the CDR3 is TGCGCCAGCAGTGAGCCGACTAGCGACGAGCAGTACTTC. It translates to CASSEPTSDEQYF. The chain is built from TRBV10-1 and TRBJ2-7; 8 positions match TRBD2. The CDR3 consists of 13 residues. After removal of 2 bases from V and 5 bases from J, the junction contained 2 bases not matched to a gene. Germline CDR1 WNHNN, CDR2 SYGVQD (reference sequence).

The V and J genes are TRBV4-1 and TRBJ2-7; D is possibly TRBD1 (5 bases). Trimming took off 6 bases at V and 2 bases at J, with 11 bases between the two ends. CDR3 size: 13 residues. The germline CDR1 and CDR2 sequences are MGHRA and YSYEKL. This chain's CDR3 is CASRLDITYEQYF. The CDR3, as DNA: TGCGCCAGCAGATTGGACATTACCTACGAGCAGTACTTC.

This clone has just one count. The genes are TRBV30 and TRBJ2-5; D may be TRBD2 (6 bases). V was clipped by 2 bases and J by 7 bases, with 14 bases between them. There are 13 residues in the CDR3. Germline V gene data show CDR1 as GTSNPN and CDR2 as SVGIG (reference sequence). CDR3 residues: CAWSWEVRGTQYF. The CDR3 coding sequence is TGTGCCTGGAGTTGGGAGGTCCGTGGGACCCAGTACTTC.

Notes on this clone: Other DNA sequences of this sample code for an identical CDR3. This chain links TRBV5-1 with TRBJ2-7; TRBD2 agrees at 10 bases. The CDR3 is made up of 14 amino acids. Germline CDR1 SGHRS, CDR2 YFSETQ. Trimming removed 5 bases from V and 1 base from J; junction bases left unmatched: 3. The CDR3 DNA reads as TGCGCCAGCAGTCGGACTAGCGGTTCCTACGAGCAGTACTTC. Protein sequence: CASSRTSGSYEQYF. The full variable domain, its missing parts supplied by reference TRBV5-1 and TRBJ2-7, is KAGVTQTPRYLIKTRGQQVTLSCSPISGHRSVSWYQQTPGQGLQFLFEYFSETQRNKGNFPGRFSGRQFSNSRSEMNVSTLELGDSALYLCASSRTSGSYEQYFGPGTRLTVT.

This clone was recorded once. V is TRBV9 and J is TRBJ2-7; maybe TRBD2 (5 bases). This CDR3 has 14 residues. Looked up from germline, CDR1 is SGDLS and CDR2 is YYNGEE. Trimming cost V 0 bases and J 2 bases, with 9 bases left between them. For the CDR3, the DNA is TGTGCCAGCAGCGTAGAGTACGGGACCTACGAGCAGTACTTC. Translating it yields CASSVEYGTYEQYF. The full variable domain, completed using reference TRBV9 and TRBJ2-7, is DSGVTQTPKHLITATGQRVTLRCSPRSGDLSVYWYQQSLDQGLQFLIQYYNGEERAKGNILERFSAQQFPDLHSELNLSSLELGDSALYFCASSVEYGTYEQYFGPGTRLTVT.

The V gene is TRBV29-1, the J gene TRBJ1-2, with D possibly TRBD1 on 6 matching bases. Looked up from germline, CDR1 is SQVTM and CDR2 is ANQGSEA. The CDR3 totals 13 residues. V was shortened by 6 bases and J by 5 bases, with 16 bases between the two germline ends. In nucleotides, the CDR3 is TGCAGCGTACCCCCCAACGGACAGTATGGCTACACCTTC. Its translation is CSVPPNGQYGYTF. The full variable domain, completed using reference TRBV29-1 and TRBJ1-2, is SAVISQKPSRDICQRGTSLTIQCQVDSQVTMMFWYRQQPGQSLTLIATANQGSEATYESGFVIDKFPISRPNLTFSTLTVSNMSPEDSSIYLCSVPPNGQYGYTFGSGTRLTVV.

CDR3 loop: CASRTWGSTDTQYF. In DNA form, the CDR3 reads TGTGCCAGTAGGACGTGGGGAAGCACAGATACGCAGTATTTT. The gene calls are TRBV19 and TRBJ2-3; D is undetermined. V was cut by 6 bases and J by 0 bases, with 10 bases left in between. Germline V gives CDR1 LNHDA, CDR2 SQIVND (reference sequence). The CDR3 contains 14 residues.

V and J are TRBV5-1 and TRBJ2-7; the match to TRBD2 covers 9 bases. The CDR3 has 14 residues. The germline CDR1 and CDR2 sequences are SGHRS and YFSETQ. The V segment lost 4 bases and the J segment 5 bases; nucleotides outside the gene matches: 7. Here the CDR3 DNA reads TGCGCCAGCAGCCTGGGACAGCGGGGGGACGAGCAGTACTTC. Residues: CASSLGQRGDEQYF.

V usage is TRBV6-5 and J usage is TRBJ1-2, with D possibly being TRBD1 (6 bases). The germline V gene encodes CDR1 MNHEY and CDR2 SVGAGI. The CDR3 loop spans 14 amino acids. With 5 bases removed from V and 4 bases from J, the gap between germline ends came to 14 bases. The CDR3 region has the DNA TGTGCCAGCAGTCCCAGGGGAGGGGCCTATGGCTACACCTTC. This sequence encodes CASSPRGGAYGYTF.

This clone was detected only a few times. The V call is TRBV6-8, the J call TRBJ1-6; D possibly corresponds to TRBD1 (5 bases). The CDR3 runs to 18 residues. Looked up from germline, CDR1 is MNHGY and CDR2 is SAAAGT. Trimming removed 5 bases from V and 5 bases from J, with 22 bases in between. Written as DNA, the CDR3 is TGTGCCAGCAGTCGCGTCCTAGACAGCAGAAAAAATAATTCACCCCTCCACTTT. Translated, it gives CASSRVLDSRKNNSPLHF.